This TCR beta chain was documented in a study of T-cell reconstitution after alpha-beta-depleted transplantation in children. V shed 0 bases and J shed 0 bases, with 8 bases lying between them. CDR1 and CDR2 from the germline V gene are DFQATT and SNEGSKA (reference sequence). The CDR3 consists of 15 residues. This clonotype was counted only a few times. The TCRbeta library was prepared with unique molecular identifiers. Via MiXCR, TCRdb re-called the PCR reads, giving one row per CDR3 protein. The repertoire holds about 610,000 distinct CDR3 sequences, with more than 9% as singletons. The V call is TRBV20-1, the J call TRBJ2-2; D uncertain. The material sequenced was PBMCs from the stem cell graft donor, taken from the stem cell graft. This sequence was found in a human donor who donated a stem cell graft to a child with acute myeloid leukemia. Here the CDR3 reads CSAREPRPNTGELFF. Written as DNA, the CDR3 is TGCAGTGCTAGAGAGCCTCGGCCGAACACCGGGGAGCTGTTTTTT.